This TCR beta chain was sequenced in a study of cytomegalovirus exposure and HLA in healthy donors (dated by TCRdb to about 2017). At the level of the whole study: According to a later analysis, the approximately 130 validation repertoires were produced on the same platform as the 700 or so repertoires of the first cohort. High-throughput TCR immunosequencing, statistical association of individual TCRs with disease status, and machine learning were combined to predict cytomegalovirus infection status. The study aimed to test whether signatures of past pathogen exposure could be identified by cataloging public T cell receptors. Besides the first cohort of 500 to 700 subjects, a separate validation cohort made up of 95 to 150 different subjects was used. Findings and caveats that apply to the study as a whole: A later analysis lacked HLA typing for the validation cohort, so it scored co-occurrence in that cohort across all 120 repertoires. The study listed approximately 150 TCR beta chains as associated with cytomegalovirus. A later analysis found that TCRs clustered in the first cohort also tended to co-occur in the 120 or so validation repertoires, with just under 95% of cluster scores above 0. The authors suggested that the approach could potentially be extended to other disease states and immunological phenotypes. A few of the identified cytomegalovirus-associated TCR beta chains were confirmed in vitro to be specific for cytomegalovirus antigens. The classifier was reported to diagnose cytomegalovirus status with high specificity and sensitivity in both the original and validation cohorts. Most TCR sequences were seen in very few donors, while some public TCRs were found in many individuals.

Comment on this clone: The target of this receptor is not known. No base quality information exists; no much larger clone differs at one position.

Library preparation used the immunoSEQ multiplex PCR assay. For the original study's pipeline: To diagnose cytomegalovirus status from the catalog of TCR beta chain sequences, a statistical classification framework was built. In its TCRdb copy, this immuneACCESS table keeps in-frame sequences only and misses some clones. Where compared with another copy, unresolved V genes explain less than half of these, and the others have no known cause. V and J calls and clone size are copied from that table; D and trimming were computed from the DNA. The table for this sample lists about 150,000 clones; roughly nine tenths of them were counted only once. The ten most abundant clones make up 0.6% to 0.8% of the sample. The donors belonged to the validation cohort of around 110 subjects, which was separate from the approximately 680-subject first cohort. Sample: PBMCs. This TCR derives from a man in his late teens or twenties in good health and CMV-seronegative.

The CDR3 sequence is CASSLGDHSQETQYF. The nucleotides read TGTGCCAGCAGCTTAGGAGATCACAGCCAAGAGACCCAGTACTTC. The V and J genes are TRBV7-9 and TRBJ2-5; the D gene lacks a confident call. From its cysteine to its phenylalanine, the CDR3 spans 15 amino acids. The CDR3 DNA has 45 bases and is translated from base 1. The germline V gene (reference sequence) supplies CDR1 SEHNR and CDR2 FQNEAQ. V is reduced by 1 base and J by 1 base, leaving a spacing of 10 bases between them.